These 12 T cell receptor beta chains were all obtained from the same sample, sequenced in a study of blood T cell repertoires in COVID-19 (dated by TCRdb to 2018 to 2020). The protocol used for the library was the immunoSEQ multiplex PCR assay. In its TCRdb copy, this immuneACCESS table keeps in-frame sequences only and misses some clones. Where compared with another copy, unresolved V genes explain less than half of these, and the others have no known cause. This sample holds some 200,000 clones; approximately 80% were observed only once. Around 13% of the sample is taken by the ten largest. The sample consisted of peripheral blood. The receptors stem from a human donor in a cohort sampled during active COVID-19.

The rearrangement uses TRBV28 and TRBJ1-4; D might be TRBD1 (5 bases). This CDR3 region has 13 residues. Germline V lookup: CDR1 MDHEN, CDR2 SYDVKM. Trimming left V 2 bases short and J 7 bases short, with 8 bases between. CDR3 DNA sequence: TGTGCCAGCAGTTTACGTAGGGGTGAAAAACTGTTTTTT. Translation gives CASSLRRGEKLFF.

The J gene is TRBJ1-6, the V gene TRBV30; 9 nucleotides align to TRBD1. Germline loops: CDR1 GTSNPN, CDR2 SVGIG (reference sequence). The length of the CDR3 is 14 residues. Trimming cost V 0 bases and J 10 bases; bases outside gene matches: 4. For the CDR3, the DNA is TGTGCCTGGAGTGTAAGACAGGGGGACTCACCCCTCCACTTT. It translates to CAWSVRQGDSPLHF. The full variable domain, with the rest looked up from reference TRBV30 and TRBJ1-6, is SQTIHQWPATLVQPVGSPLSLECTVEGTSNPNLYWYRQAAGRGLQLLFYSVGIGQISSEVPQNLSASRPQDRQFILSSKKLLLSDSGFYLCAWSVRQGDSPLHFGNGTRLTVT.

This rearrangement joins TRBV5-6 to TRBJ2-1; TRBD2 aligns across 7 bases. CDR1 and CDR2 (germline): SGHDT, YYEEEE. V lost 7 bases, J lost 15 bases, and 22 bases stayed unmatched. This CDR3 comprises 15 residues. The CDR3 here is CASSPSASGASTLFF. CDR3 coding DNA: TGTGCCAGCTCCCCCTCGGCTAGCGGAGCCTCGACGCTGTTCTTC.

This clone showed up just once. The V gene is TRBV10-3, the J gene TRBJ1-6, with D unresolved. Germline values: CDR1 ENHRY, CDR2 SYGVKD. V was pared by 6 bases and J by 0 bases, with 9 bases between. The CDR3 has 15 amino acids. The CDR3 here is CAISTGSSYNSPLHF. The CDR3 DNA reads TGTGCCATCAGCACGGGGAGCTCCTATAATTCACCCCTCCACTTT.

A word on this clone: Other DNA sequences from this sample encode an identical CDR3 as well. The genes are TRBV9 and TRBJ2-1; D remains unclear. CDR1 is SGDLS, CDR2 YYNGEE, per germline. V dropped 0 bases and J dropped 4 bases, with 5 bases sitting between them. The CDR3 has 13 residues. CDR3 region: CASSVGSYNEQFF. CDR3 in DNA: TGTGCCAGCAGCGTAGGTTCGTACAATGAGCAGTTCTTC.

V is TRBV19 and J is TRBJ1-1; D ambiguous. This CDR3 is built from 13 residues. Trimming removed 6 bases at V and 1 base at J, with 9 bases between. Germline V lookup: CDR1 LNHDA, CDR2 SQIVND (reference sequence). CDR3 amino acids: CASSEQKNTEAFF. In nucleotides, the CDR3 is TGTGCCAGTAGCGAACAGAAGAACACTGAAGCTTTCTTT.

The chain uses TRBV5-4 and TRBJ1-4, with TRBD1 as a possible D gene (6 bases). The ends were cut back, 3 bases at V and 7 bases at J, with 13 bases in the middle. The CDR3 spans 14 residues. The germline V gene has CDR1 SGHNT and CDR2 YYREEE (reference sequence). The CDR3 DNA follows: TGTGCCAGCAGCTCCGTGGGGGCAGCTGAAAAACTGTTTTTT. Its translation: CASSSVGAAEKLFF.

The chain couples TRBV28 to TRBJ2-7, with 9 positions matching TRBD1. Germline V lookup: CDR1 MDHEN, CDR2 SYDVKM. This CDR3 comprises 15 residues. The ends lost 6 bases at V and 3 bases at J; junction bases unmatched: 9. CDR3 DNA sequence: TGTGCCAGCAGCCCCACAGGGGGCGCTTTCTACGAGCAGTACTTC. Protein product: CASSPTGGAFYEQYF.

With respect to this clone: The same CDR3 is also encoded by other DNA sequences in this sample. The chain's CDR3 is CASSGGSYEQYF. The CDR3 DNA reads TGTGCCAGCTCGGGGGGTTCCTACGAGCAGTACTTC. The chain carries TRBV12-3 or TRBV12-4 and TRBJ2-7, with 7 bases identical to TRBD2. The CDR3 length is 12 residues. The trim removed 8 bases at V and 1 base at J, leaving 2 bases unmatched.

CDR3 in amino acids: CASSLGPSYNEQFF. The CDR3 DNA reads as TGCGCCAGCAGCTTGGGGCCCTCCTACAATGAGCAGTTCTTC. The V call is TRBV5-1, the J call TRBJ2-1; D remains ambiguous. V was pared by 0 bases and J by 0 bases, with 4 bases between. The CDR3 has 14 amino acids. Per germline, CDR1 SGHRS and CDR2 YFSETQ.

The chain carries TRBV5-1 and TRBJ2-1, with D perhaps TRBD2 (6 bases). Germline values: CDR1 SGHRS, CDR2 YFSETQ. The CDR3 is 15 amino acids. Trimming removed 7 bases from V and 0 bases from J, with 14 bases in between. CDR3 region: CASGTGLSSYNEQFF. CDR3 DNA sequence: TGCGCCAGCGGGACGGGACTGAGCTCCTACAATGAGCAGTTCTTC.

The genes are TRBV5-5 and TRBJ2-3; the match to TRBD1 covers 9 bases. Trimming cost V 4 bases and J 6 bases; bases outside gene matches: 12. Germline lookup yields CDR1 SGHKS and CDR2 YYEKEE (reference sequence). The CDR3 sequence is 16 residues long. The CDR3 sequence: CASSTRTGARSDTQYF. The CDR3 DNA sequence: TGTGCCAGCAGCACGCGGACAGGGGCGCGGTCCGATACGCAGTATTTT.